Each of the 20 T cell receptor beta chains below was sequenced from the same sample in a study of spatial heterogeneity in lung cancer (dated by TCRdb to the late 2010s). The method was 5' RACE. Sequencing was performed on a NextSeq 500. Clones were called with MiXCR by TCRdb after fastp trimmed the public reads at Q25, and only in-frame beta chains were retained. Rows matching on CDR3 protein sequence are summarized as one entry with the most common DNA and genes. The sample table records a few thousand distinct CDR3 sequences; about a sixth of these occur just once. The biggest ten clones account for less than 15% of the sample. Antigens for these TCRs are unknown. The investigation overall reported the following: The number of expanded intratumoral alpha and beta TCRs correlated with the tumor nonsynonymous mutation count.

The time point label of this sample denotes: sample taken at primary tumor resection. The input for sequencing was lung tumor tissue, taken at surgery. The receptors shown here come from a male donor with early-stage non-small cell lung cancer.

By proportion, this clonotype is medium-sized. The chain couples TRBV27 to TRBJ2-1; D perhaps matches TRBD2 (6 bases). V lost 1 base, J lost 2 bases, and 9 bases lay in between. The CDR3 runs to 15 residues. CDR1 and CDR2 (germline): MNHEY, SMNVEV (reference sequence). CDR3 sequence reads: CASSLYGGTYNEQFF. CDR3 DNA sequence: TGTGCCAGCAGTTTATACGGGGGAACCTACAATGAGCAGTTCTTC.

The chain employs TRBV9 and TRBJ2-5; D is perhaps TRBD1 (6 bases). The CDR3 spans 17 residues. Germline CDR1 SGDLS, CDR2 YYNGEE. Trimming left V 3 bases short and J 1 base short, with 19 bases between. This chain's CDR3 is CASSGAPGNRAQETQYF. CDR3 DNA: TGTGCCAGCAGCGGCGCACCGGGGAACAGGGCCCAAGAGACCCAGTACTTC.

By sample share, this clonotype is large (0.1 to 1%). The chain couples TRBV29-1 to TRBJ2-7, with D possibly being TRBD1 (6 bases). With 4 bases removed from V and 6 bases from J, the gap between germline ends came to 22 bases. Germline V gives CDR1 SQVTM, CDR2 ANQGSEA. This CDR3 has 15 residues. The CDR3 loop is CSVGIGSGVPSEQYF. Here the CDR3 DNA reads TGCAGCGTTGGAATAGGGTCAGGGGTCCCGTCCGAGCAGTACTTC.

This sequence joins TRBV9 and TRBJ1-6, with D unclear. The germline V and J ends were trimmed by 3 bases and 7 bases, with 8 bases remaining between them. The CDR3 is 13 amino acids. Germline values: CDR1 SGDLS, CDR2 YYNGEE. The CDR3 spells CASSAENNSPLHF. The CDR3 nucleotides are TGTGCCAGCAGCGCCGAAAACAATTCACCCCTCCACTTT.

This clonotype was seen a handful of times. CDR3 DNA sequence: TGTGCCAGCAGTCAACTCAGGACAGGATTAAATTCACCCCTCCACTTT. Translation: CASSQLRTGLNSPLHF. The chain carries TRBV6-5 and TRBJ1-6, with 7 nucleotides matching TRBD1. CDR1 and CDR2 (germline): MNHEY, SVGAGI. The CDR3 spans 16 residues. J was trimmed by 7 bases and V by 5 bases; bases with no gene match: 11.

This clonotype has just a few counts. The CDR3 bases are TGCGCCAGCAGCCTGGGACAGACTGAGCAGTACTTC. Translation: CASSLGQTEQYF. This sequence joins TRBV4-1 and TRBJ2-7; TRBD1 matches at 7 bases. V lost 4 bases, J lost 7 bases, and 4 bases stayed unmatched. The CDR3 loop spans 12 amino acids. Germline V gene sequence: CDR1 MGHRA, CDR2 YSYEKL.

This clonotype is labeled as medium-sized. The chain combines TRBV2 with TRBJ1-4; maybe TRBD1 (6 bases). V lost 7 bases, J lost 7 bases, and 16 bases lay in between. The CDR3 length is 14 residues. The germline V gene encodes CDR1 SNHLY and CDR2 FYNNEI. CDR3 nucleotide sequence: TGTGCCAGCACGACACCCGGGGGGGCTGAAAAACTGTTTTTT. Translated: CASTTPGGAEKLFF.

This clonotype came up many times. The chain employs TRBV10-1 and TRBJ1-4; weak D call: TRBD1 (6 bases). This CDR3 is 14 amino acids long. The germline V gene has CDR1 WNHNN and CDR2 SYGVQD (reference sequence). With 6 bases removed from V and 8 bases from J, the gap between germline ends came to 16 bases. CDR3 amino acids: CASRMTGGGEKLFF. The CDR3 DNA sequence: TGCGCCAGCAGGATGACAGGCGGTGGGGAAAAACTGTTTTTT.

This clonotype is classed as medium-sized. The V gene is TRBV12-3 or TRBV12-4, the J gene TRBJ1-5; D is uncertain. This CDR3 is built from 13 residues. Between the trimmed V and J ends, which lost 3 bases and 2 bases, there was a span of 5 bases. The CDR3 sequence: CASSLARNQPQHF. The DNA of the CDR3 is TGTGCCAGCAGTTTGGCGCGCAATCAGCCCCAGCATTTT.

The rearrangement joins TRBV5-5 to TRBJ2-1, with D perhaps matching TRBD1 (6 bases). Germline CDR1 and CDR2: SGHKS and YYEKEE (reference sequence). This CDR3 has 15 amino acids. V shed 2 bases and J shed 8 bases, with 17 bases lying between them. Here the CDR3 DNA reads TGTGCCAGCAGCTTCCTCTCACCTAACAGGGATGAGCAGTTCTTC. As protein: CASSFLSPNRDEQFF. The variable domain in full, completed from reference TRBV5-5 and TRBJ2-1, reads DAGVTQSPTHLIKTRGQQVTLRCSPISGHKSVSWYQQVLGQGPQFIFQYYEKEERGRGNFPDRFSARQFPNYSSELNVNALLLGDSALYLCASSFLSPNRDEQFFGPGTRLTVL.

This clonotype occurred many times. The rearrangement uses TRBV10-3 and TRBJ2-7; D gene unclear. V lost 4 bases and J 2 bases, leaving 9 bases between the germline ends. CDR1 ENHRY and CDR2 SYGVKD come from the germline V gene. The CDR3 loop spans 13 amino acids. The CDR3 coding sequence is TGTGCCATCAGTGGAAGGGATCCCTACGAGCAGTACTTC. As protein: CAISGRDPYEQYF.

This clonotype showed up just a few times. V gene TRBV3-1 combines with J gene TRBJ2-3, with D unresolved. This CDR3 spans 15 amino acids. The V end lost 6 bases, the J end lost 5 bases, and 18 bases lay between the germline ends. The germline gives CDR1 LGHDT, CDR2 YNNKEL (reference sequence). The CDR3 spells CASSLDRLQGDTQYF. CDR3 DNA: TGTGCCAGCAGTCTGGACCGCCTTCAAGGAGATACGCAGTATTTT.

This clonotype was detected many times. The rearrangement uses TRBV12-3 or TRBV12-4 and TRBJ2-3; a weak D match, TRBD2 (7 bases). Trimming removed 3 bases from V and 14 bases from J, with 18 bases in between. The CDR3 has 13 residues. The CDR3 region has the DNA TGTGCCAGCAGTTTTGCGGGGGCCTCCGCGTGGTATTTT. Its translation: CASSFAGASAWYF.

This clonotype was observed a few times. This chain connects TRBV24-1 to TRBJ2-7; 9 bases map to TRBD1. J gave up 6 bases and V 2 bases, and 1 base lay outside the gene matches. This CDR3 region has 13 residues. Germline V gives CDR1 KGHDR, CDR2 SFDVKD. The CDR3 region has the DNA TGTGCCACCAGTGATTGGGGACAGGGCGAGCAGTACTTC. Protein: CATSDWGQGEQYF.

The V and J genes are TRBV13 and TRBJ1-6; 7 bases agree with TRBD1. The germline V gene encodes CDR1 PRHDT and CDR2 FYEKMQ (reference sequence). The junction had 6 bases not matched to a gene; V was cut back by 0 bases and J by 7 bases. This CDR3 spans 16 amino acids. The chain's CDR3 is CASSLGQGKGNSPLHF. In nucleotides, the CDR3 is TGTGCCAGCAGCTTAGGACAGGGGAAGGGAAATTCACCCCTCCACTTT.

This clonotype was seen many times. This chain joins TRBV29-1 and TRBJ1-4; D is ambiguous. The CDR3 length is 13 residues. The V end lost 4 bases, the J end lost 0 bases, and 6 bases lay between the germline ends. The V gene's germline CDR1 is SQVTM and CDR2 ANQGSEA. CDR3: CSVAGTTNEKLFF. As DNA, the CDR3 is TGCAGCGTTGCAGGAACAACTAATGAAAAACTGTTTTTT. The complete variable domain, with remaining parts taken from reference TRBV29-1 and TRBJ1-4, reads SAVISQKPSRDICQRGTSLTIQCQVDSQVTMMFWYRQQPGQSLTLIATANQGSEATYESGFVIDKFPISRPNLTFSTLTVSNMSPEDSSIYLCSVAGTTNEKLFFGSGTQLSVL.

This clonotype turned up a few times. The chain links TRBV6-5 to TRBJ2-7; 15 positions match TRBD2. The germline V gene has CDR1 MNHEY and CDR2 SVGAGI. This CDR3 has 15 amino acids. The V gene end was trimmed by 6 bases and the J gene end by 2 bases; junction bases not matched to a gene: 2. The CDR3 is CASRGLAGGTYEQYF. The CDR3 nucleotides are TGTGCCAGCAGGGGACTAGCGGGGGGTACCTACGAGCAGTACTTC.

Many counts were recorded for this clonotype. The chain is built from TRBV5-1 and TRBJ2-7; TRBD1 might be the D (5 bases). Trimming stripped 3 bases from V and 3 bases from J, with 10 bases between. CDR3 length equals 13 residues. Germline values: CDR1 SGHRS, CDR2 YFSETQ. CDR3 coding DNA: TGCGCCAGCAGCTGGAAGGGGAACTACGAGCAGTACTTC. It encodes CASSWKGNYEQYF.

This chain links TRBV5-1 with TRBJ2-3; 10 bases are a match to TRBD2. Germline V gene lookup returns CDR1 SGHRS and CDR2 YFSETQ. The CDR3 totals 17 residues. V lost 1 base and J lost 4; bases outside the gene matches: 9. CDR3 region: CASSLKVAGGLADTQYF. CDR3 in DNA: TGCGCCAGCAGCTTGAAGGTAGCGGGGGGTTTGGCAGATACGCAGTATTTT. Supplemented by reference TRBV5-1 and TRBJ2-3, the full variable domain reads KAGVTQTPRYLIKTRGQQVTLSCSPISGHRSVSWYQQTPGQGLQFLFEYFSETQRNKGNFPGRFSGRQFSNSRSEMNVSTLELGDSALYLCASSLKVAGGLADTQYFGPGTRLTVL.

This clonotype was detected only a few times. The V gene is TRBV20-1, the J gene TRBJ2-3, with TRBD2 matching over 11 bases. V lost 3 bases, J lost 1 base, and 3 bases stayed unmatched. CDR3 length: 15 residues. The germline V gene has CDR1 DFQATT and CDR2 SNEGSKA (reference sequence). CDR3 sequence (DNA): TGCAGTGCTAGCAAGACTAGCGGGGGCACAGATACGCAGTATTTT. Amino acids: CSASKTSGGTDTQYF.